This TCR beta chain derives from a study of CD8 T cells in Susac syndrome. Random hexamers served to reverse transcribe roughly 0.5 to 1 ug RNA. Amplification of TCR beta CDR3 by immunoSEQ multiplex PCR spanned 54 Vbeta and 13 Jbeta. TCRdb fed the immunoSEQ multiplex PCR reads into MiXCR, producing one record per CDR3 protein. The data show fewer than 350,000 distinct CDR3 sequences, 75% to 85% seen once. Germline V gene lookup returns CDR1 SGHDN and CDR2 FVKESK. Trimming took off 3 bases at V and 3 bases at J, with 14 bases between the two ends. The CDR3 covers 15 residues. Study findings and constraints: Regarding the TCR sequencing and HLA analysis, the study admitted that a relatively small number of individuals were involved.

Turning to this clonotype: Its antigen is not identified.

CD8+ and CD4+ T cells circulating in blood were sequenced for TCR beta. TEMRA cells were FACS-enriched, unlike CD8+ and CD4+ T cells, which were negatively isolated. The TCR sequence derives from a human donor with multiple sclerosis. This chain joins TRBV14 and TRBJ1-1; unclear D gene. The sample taken for sequencing was CD8+ T cells from PBMCs. CDR3 nucleotides: TGTGCCAGCAGCCAGATTCTGGGCGGCTACACTGAAGCTTTCTTT. This translates into CASSQILGGYTEAFF.